Below are 6 T cell receptor beta chains sequenced from a single sample in a study of identical twins. MiXCR, applied by TCRdb to the 5' RACE reads, yields one record per CDR3 protein. The sample lists 420,000 or so distinct CDR3 sequences; around 20% were seen once. Sequenced material: naive T cells sorted from blood. Every receptor here comes from a man in his fifties in good health.

The table lists this clonotype with many counts. CDR3 sequence: CASSRPPAGELFF. CDR3 DNA: TGCGCCAGCAGCAGGCCCCCGGCCGGGGAGCTGTTTTTT. The chain uses TRBV5-1 and TRBJ2-2; unclear D gene. Trimming took off 4 bases at V and 6 bases at J, with 10 bases between the two ends. Looked up from germline, CDR1 is SGHRS and CDR2 is YFSETQ. The CDR3 is 13 amino acids.

The chain joins TRBV5-1 to TRBJ2-3; D may correspond to TRBD1 or TRBD2 (5 bases each). CDR1 is SGHRS, CDR2 YFSETQ, per germline. This CDR3 is 14 amino acids long. V was shortened by 2 bases and J by 1 base, with 8 bases between the two germline ends. The DNA of the CDR3 is TGCGCCAGCAGCTTCCGGGACGGCACAGATACGCAGTATTTT. Translating it yields CASSFRDGTDTQYF.

This clonotype was found a few times. The rearrangement joins TRBV29-1 to TRBJ1-1; D ambiguous. Trimming took off 2 bases at V and 11 bases at J, with 12 bases between the two ends. Germline loops: CDR1 SQVTM, CDR2 ANQGSEA. CDR3 length equals 11 residues. CDR3 residues: CSVERDYGAFF. The CDR3 DNA follows: TGCAGCGTTGAAAGGGATTACGGGGCTTTCTTT.

V and J are TRBV6-2 or TRBV6-3 and TRBJ1-5; D remains ambiguous. The ends were cut back, 5 bases at V and 0 bases at J, with 17 bases in the middle. CDR1 MNHEY and CDR2 SVGEGT come from the germline V gene. This CDR3 is 17 amino acids long. The CDR3 spells CASSRLRLSPSNQPQHF. CDR3 coding DNA: TGTGCCAGCAGTAGACTTAGACTCTCCCCTAGCAATCAGCCCCAGCATTTT.

V is TRBV28 and J is TRBJ2-7, with D perhaps TRBD1 (5 bases). This CDR3 spans 17 amino acids. Per germline, CDR1 MDHEN and CDR2 SYDVKM. V was trimmed by 3 bases and J by 1 base, leaving 19 bases between them. CDR3 sequence reads: CASSFDPGSLLSYEQYF. The CDR3 nucleotides are TGTGCCAGCAGTTTTGATCCAGGGTCCTTACTTTCCTACGAGCAGTACTTC.

This clonotype was picked up one time. J is TRBJ1-2 and V is TRBV28; 8 bases are a match to TRBD1. Germline assignment: CDR1 MDHEN and CDR2 SYDVKM. The V and J ends lost 10 bases and 5 bases, in that order; junction bases with no gene match: 6. This CDR3 has 12 amino acids. CDR3 sequence (DNA): TGTGCCACCAGGACAGGGCGGTATGGCTACACCTTC. This codes for CATRTGRYGYTF.